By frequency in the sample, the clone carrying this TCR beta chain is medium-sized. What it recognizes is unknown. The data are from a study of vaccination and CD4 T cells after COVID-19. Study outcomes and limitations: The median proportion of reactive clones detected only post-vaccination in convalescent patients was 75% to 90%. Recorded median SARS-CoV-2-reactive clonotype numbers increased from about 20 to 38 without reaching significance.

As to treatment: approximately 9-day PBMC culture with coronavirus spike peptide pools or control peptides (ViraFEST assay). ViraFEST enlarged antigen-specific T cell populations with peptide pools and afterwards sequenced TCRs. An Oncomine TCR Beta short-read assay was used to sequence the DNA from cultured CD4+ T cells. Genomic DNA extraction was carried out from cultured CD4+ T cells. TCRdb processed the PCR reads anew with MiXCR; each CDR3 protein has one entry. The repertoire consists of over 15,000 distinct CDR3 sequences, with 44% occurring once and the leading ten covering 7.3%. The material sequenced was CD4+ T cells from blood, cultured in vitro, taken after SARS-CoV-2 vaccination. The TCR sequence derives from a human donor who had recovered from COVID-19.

As DNA, the CDR3 is TGTGCCAGCAGCAGACTAGCGGGAGTATCAAATACGCAGTATTTT. This codes for CASSRLAGVSNTQYF. This sequence joins TRBV11-2 and TRBJ2-3; 12 bases are a match to TRBD2. There are 15 residues in the CDR3. Germline CDR1 is SGHAT and CDR2 is FQNNGV. With V trimmed by 5 bases and J by 7 bases, 7 bases remained unmatched.